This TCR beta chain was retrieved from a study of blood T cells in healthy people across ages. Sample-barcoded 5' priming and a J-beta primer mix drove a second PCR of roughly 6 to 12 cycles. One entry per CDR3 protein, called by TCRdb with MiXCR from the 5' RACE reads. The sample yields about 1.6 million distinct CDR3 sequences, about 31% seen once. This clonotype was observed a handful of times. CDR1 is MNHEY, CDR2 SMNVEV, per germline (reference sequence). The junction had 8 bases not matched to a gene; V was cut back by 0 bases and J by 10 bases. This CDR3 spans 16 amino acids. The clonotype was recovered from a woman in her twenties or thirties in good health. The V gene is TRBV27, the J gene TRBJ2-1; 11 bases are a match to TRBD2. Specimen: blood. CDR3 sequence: CASSLSFSGGANEQFF. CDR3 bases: TGTGCCAGCAGTTTATCCTTTAGCGGGGGGGCCAACGAGCAGTTCTTC.